The clone carrying this T cell receptor beta chain has only a few counts. The antigen is unknown. Germline CDR1 is MNHEY and CDR2 is SVGAGI. V was trimmed by 6 bases and J by 5 bases, leaving 13 bases between them. The CDR3 is made up of 14 amino acids. Clones were sequenced by immunoSEQ multiplex PCR, and TCRdb holds only the in-frame ones, with some missing. Seen here are under 85,000 clones, about 92% observed once, and the top ten hold 1.3%. This sample was taken from a study of graft-versus-host responses after intestinal transplantation. V and J are TRBV6-5 and TRBJ1-4, with D maybe TRBD1 (6 bases). The clonotype originates from a human donor who received an intestinal transplant. Source: unstimulated CD8+ T cells sorted from spleen or lymph node cells, taken before intestinal transplant. CDR3 DNA sequence: TGTGCCAGCAGGCCGGGACAACGAAATGAAAAACTGTTTTTT. It translates to CASRPGQRNEKLFF.